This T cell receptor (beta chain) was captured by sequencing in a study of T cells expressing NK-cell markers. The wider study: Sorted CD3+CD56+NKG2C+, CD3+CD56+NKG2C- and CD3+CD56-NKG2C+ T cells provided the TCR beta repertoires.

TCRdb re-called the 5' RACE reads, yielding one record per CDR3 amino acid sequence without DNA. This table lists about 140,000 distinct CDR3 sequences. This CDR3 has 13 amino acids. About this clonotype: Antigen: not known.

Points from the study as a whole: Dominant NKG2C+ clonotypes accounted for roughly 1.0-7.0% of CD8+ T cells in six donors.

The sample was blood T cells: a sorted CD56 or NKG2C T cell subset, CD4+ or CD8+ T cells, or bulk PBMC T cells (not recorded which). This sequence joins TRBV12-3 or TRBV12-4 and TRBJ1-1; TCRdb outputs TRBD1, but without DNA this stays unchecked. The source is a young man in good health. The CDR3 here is CASSLGTGIEAFF.